This T cell receptor beta chain derives from a study of cytomegalovirus exposure and HLA in healthy donors (dated by TCRdb to about 2017). Broadly, across the study: An earlier analysis of roughly 500 of the donors reported 250 to 350 Gb of sequence data and some 120 million unique TCR beta sequences from some 180 million T cells. About 280 gigabases of sequencing data and around 80 million unique TCR sequences made up an early release that covered several hundred HLA-typed donors. Of the approximately 400 genotyped donors, 70% to 90% were placed in the genetic ancestry cluster associated with self-reported Caucasian donors. The study aimed to test whether cataloging public T cell receptors could reveal signatures of past pathogen exposure. The study used immunosequencing to profile the T cell repertoires of hundreds of subjects and linked those repertoires to cytomegalovirus serostatus. Along with the roughly 710-subject first cohort, a separate validation cohort of 120 different subjects was used. To predict cytomegalovirus infection status, the study brought together high-throughput TCR immunosequencing, statistical association of individual TCRs with disease status, and machine learning. In a later analysis, previously published TCR beta repertoires from more than 500 donors were re-analyzed and high-resolution HLA genotyping was added so that TCR occurrence patterns could be studied. Rather than drawing on any new phenotypic data, the later analysis identified candidate immune exposures from TCR beta sequences and the way those sequences occurred across donors. An earlier analysis of 587 of the donors used high-throughput TCR beta sequencing to judge whether each TCR beta V gene segment behaved as functional or pseudogenic. Donor age, sex, ethnicity and CMV serostatus were collected together with the repertoire data. In a later genetic analysis, genome-wide SNP genotypes for about 65% of the 666 donors were used, and that subset was treated as a discovery cohort. All discovery cohort repertoires had been generated using a single sequencing platform. HLA typing included class I and class II loci at four-digit resolution. The number of donors typed differed by locus, with roughly 629-640 for A, B, C, DRB1 and DQB1, around 500 for DQA1, 600 to 610 for DPA1, and under 490 for DPB1. Because of strong linkage in the cohort, five DR-DQ haplotypes were treated as single units for association and clustering. On average, approximately 250,000 unique TCR beta nucleotide sequences were sequenced per donor among roughly 430 genotyped donors of the cohort, with 15% to 20% of those sequences being non-productive. The full study reports these points: Most TCR sequences were observed very rarely across donors, whereas some public TCRs were present in many individuals. The classifier was reported to diagnose cytomegalovirus status with high specificity and sensitivity in both the original and validation cohorts. In the study, some 160 TCR beta chains were listed as associated with cytomegalovirus. The authors suggested that the approach could potentially be extended to other disease states and immunological phenotypes. Linkage disequilibrium might explain the correlated functional status among segregating V segments, but an unknown experimental factor could not be ruled out. The sequencing pipeline was judged likely to have produced a cluster of highly shared sequence variants as a technical artifact. At a false discovery rate of 0.05, a later analysis linked under 20,000 TCR beta sequences to specific HLA alleles. Compared with equally common non-associated chains, HLA-associated TCR beta chains in a later analysis were more clonally expanded and had lower generation probabilities. Most CMV-associated TCR beta chains appeared to be HLA-restricted in a later analysis, and the HLA associations seemed to be driven largely by CMV exposure. The earlier analysis of around 600 of the donors excluded seventeen rarely observed V segments, including chromosome 9 orphons, because counts were too low. The presence/absence analyses assumed that sequencing depth was roughly uniform across donors, and that assumption may not be true. Compared with the roughly 720-donor mean, donors in an Asian-associated ancestry cluster had fewer N-insertions in productive TCRs, according to a later genetic analysis. Strong co-occurrence of HLA alleles, especially DR and DQ, made assigning TCR associations to individual alleles difficult. In a later genetic analysis, a missense DCLRE1C variant was associated with V-gene and J-gene trimming of TCR beta chains, and the association was replicated in an independent cohort. This cohort had only TCR beta chains sequenced, and the lack of alpha or paired-chain data limited which features could be detected. In an earlier analysis of 587 of the donors, most TCR beta V segments appeared in productive rearrangements about 90% or about 30% of the time, broadly matching IMGT annotations. A later analysis found that TCR association rates varied across HLA loci, with DRB1 alleles showing the most associated TCRs and HLA-C alleles the fewest. Several of the top co-occurrence clusters appeared to be linked to parvovirus B19, influenza, CMV and Epstein-Barr virus, according to a later analysis. Three of the identified cytomegalovirus-associated TCR beta chains were confirmed in vitro to be specific for cytomegalovirus antigens. A further reported finding was that TCR beta sequences accurately predicted the HLA-A and HLA-B alleles for most subjects in the first cohort. Because some donors lacked HLA typing at each locus, the association tests relied only on the typed subset. Some IMGT-functional V segments, including TRBV6-2 and TRBV6-3, could not be distinguished by the 87-base-pair reads and were therefore excluded. For the cohort, immune exposure information was limited to CMV serostatus.

The cohort was made up of 666 healthy bone marrow donors. At the time of sampling, all cohort members were nominally healthy, though unrecorded immune exposures were likely present. The donor tested CMV seronegative, placing the donor among the 300 to 450 seronegative members of the cohort. Every donor gave a peripheral blood sample, and the peripheral blood mononuclear cells from that sample were used for TCR beta sequencing. The Qiagen DNeasy Blood Extraction Kit was used to extract genomic DNA from the blood cell samples. On this clone itself: Its antigen is currently not known. Base qualities are not at hand, and no much larger clone is one base apart.

CDR1 and CDR2 are drawn from the germline V gene (reference sequence): GTSNPN, SVGIG. V was cut back by 1 base and J by 7 bases, leaving a gap of 10 bases between them. The CDR3 measures 12 amino acids from cysteine to phenylalanine. The DNA shown is the 36-base CDR3, in frame from base 1. The receptor library was made with the immunoSEQ multiplex PCR assay. For the multiplex PCR, a mixture combining 60 forward primers for TCR Vbeta segments and 13 reverse primers for TCR Jbeta segments was used. The CDR3 region of rearranged TCR beta genes was amplified from genomic DNA with a multiplex PCR assay. Amplified TCR beta libraries were sequenced as 87-base-pair reads on the Illumina HiSeq System. The authors' pipeline ran thus. Across the 500 to 700 repertoires, a later analysis counted around 80 million unique TCR beta chains, about 10 million of which were shared by at least two donors. A nearest-neighbor algorithm error-corrected the raw reads and collapsed the reads into unique sequences, merging closely related sequences to remove PCR and sequencing errors. To assign V, D and J gene segments, CDR3 sequences were aligned to IMGT reference sequences. For a sequence to be retained, at least a six-nucleotide match to both a V gene segment and a J gene segment was required. A rearrangement counted as productive if the CDR3 had no stop codons and remained in frame with V and J, and every other rearrangement counted as non-productive. CDR3 was defined by IMGT convention, running from the second conserved V-encoded cysteine to the conserved J-encoded phenylalanine. In an earlier analysis of around 570 of the donors, sequences lacking an unambiguous match to a single V gene segment were excluded. In an earlier analysis of several hundred of the donors, V segments were called functional above 56.7% productive rearrangements and were called segregating when the between-donor standard deviation exceeded 5%. To diagnose cytomegalovirus status from the catalog of TCR beta chain sequences, a statistical classification framework was built. In a later analysis, TCR nucleotide sequences were compared against IMGT/GENE-DB human TR gene sequences so that V and J genes could be assigned. The TCRdist pipeline was used in a later analysis to assign CDR3 sequences and most-parsimonious VDJ recombination scenarios. A later analysis defined each TCR beta chain by its CDR3 amino acid sequence plus V-gene family, and excluded reads lacking a unique V-gene family. To address suspected cross-contamination and a sequencing artifact, a later analysis removed 450 to 700 highly shared, low-generation-probability nucleotide sequences. In a later analysis, a clonal expansion index was calculated for each public chain from normalized within-repertoire ranks of inferred template counts. Generation probabilities in a later analysis came from a VDJ recombination model fitted to out-of-frame rearrangements, and those results were checked against IGoR. A later analysis scored TCR-TCR, TCR-HLA and TCR-CMV co-occurrence with hypergeometric tests, applying a repertoire-size bias correction to TCR pairs. In a later analysis, false discovery rates were estimated by permuting HLA or CMV assignments 20 times. In a later analysis, co-occurring TCRs were grouped using DBSCAN, with TCRdist sequence similarity added in when clustering inside HLA-allele-positive subsets. Repertoires with fewer than 30,000 or more than 120,000 public chains, plus five repertoires with anomalous nucleotide sharing, were excluded from co-occurrence clustering. Entries here come from immuneACCESS through TCRdb and include only in-frame sequences with V and J called. Some clones fail to appear in such tables; in the studies checked, an unresolved V gene covers under half of the shortfall, and the cause of the remainder is unknown. V and J calls and clone size are copied from that table; D and trimming were computed from the DNA. This sample holds 100,000 to 150,000 clones; roughly 74% were observed only once. The ten largest make up 3.6% of the sample.

The sample consisted of PBMCs. The chain joins TRBV30 to TRBJ2-5; the D gene is perhaps TRBD2, on 5 matching bases. The TCR originated in a man between 35 and 55 years old in good health and CMV-seronegative. The DNA sequence follows: TGTGCCTGGAGTGCACTCCGGGGGACCCAGTACTTC. Protein translation: CAWSALRGTQYF.